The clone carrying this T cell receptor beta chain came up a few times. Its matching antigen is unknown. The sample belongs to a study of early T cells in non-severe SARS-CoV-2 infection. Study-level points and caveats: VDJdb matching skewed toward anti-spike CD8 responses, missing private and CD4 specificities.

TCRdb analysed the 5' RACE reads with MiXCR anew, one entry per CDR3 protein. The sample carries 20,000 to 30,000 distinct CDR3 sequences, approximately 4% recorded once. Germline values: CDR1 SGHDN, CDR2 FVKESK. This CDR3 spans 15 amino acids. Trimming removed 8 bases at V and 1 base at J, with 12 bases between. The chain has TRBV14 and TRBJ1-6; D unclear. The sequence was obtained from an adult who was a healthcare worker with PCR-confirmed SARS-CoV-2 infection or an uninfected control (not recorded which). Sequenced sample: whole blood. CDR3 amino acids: CASALGGSYNSPLHF. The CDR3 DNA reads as TGTGCCAGCGCCCTTGGAGGGTCCTATAATTCACCCCTCCACTTT.